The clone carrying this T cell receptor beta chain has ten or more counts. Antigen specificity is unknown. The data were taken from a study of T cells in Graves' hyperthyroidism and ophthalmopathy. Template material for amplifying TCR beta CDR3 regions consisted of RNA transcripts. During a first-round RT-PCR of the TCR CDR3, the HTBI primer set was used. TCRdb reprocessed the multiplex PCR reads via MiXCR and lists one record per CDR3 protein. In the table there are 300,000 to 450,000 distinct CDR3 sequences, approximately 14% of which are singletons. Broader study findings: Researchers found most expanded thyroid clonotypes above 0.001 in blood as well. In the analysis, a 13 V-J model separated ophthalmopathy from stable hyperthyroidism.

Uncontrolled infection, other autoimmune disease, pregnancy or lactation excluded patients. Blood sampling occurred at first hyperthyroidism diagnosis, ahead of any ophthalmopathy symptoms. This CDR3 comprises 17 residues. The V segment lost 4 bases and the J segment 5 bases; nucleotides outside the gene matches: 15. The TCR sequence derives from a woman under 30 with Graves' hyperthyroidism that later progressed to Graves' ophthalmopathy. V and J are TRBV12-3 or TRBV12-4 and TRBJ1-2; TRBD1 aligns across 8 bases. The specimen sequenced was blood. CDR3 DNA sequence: TGTGCCAGCAGTTCCCCCATGGGGACAGGCCCAACTTATGGCTACACCTTC. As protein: CASSSPMGTGPTYGYTF.